These T cell receptor beta chains were read from a single sample in a study of T cell responses to AZD1222 COVID-19 vaccine. The table came from immunoSEQ multiplex PCR; TCRdb's copy has only in-frame clones and leaves some out. The sample has around 96,000 clones, roughly 84% seen once. The sequenced sample was peripheral blood, obtained on day 0 of AZD1222 vaccination. The receptors were sampled from an adult in good health. The CDR3 runs from the conserved cysteine through the conserved F or W. A D gene is named only where the DNA matches it firmly. A row's size may be missing; if present it is once, few, many or a size class.

J gene: TRBJ2-1
D gene: TRBD1
V gene: TRBV13
clone size: once
CDR3 protein: CASSFQGAEQFF
CDR3 DNA: TGTGCCAGCAGCTTCCAGGGGGCTGAGCAGTTCTTC

J gene: TRBJ1-1
D gene: -
V gene: TRBV4-3
clone size: few
CDR3 protein: CASSLEGFGNTEAFF
CDR3 DNA: TGCGCCAGCAGCCTCGAAGGCTTCGGGAACACTGAAGCTTTCTTT

J gene: TRBJ2-5
D gene: -
V gene: TRBV7-9
clone size: -
CDR3 protein: CASSLVFETQYF
CDR3 DNA: TGTGCCAGCAGCTTAGTTTTCGAGACCCAGTACTTC

J gene: TRBJ2-7
D gene: -
V gene: TRBV7-2
clone size: -
CDR3 protein: CASSRERSAYEQYF
CDR3 DNA: TGTGCCAGCAGCCGGGAAAGATCCGCCTACGAGCAGTACTTC

J gene: TRBJ1-1
D gene: TRBD1
V gene: TRBV18
clone size: -
CDR3 protein: CASSPRQTGTNTEAFF
CDR3 DNA: TGTGCCAGCTCACCGAGGCAGACAGGGACCAACACTGAAGCTTTCTTT

J gene: TRBJ1-1
D gene: -
V gene: TRBV11-2
clone size: once
CDR3 protein: CASSLDHRMNTEAFF
CDR3 DNA: TGTGCCAGCAGCTTAGACCACAGAATGAACACTGAAGCTTTCTTT

J gene: TRBJ1-5
D gene: TRBD1
V gene: TRBV19
clone size: -
CDR3 protein: CASSPSTGGGQPQHF
CDR3 DNA: TGTGCCAGTAGTCCCTCGACAGGGGGCGGGCAGCCCCAGCATTTT

J gene: TRBJ1-6
D gene: -
V gene: TRBV3-1/TRBV3-2
clone size: -
CDR3 protein: CASSQFNNSPLHF
CDR3 DNA: TGTGCCAGCAGCCAATTCAATAATTCACCCCTCCACTTT

J gene: TRBJ1-5
D gene: -
V gene: TRBV4-1
clone size: -
CDR3 protein: CASSQETLGSNQPQHF
CDR3 DNA: TGCGCCAGCAGCCAAGAAACATTAGGCTCGAATCAGCCCCAGCATTTT

J gene: TRBJ2-5
D gene: TRBD2
V gene: TRBV12-3/TRBV12-4
clone size: -
CDR3 protein: CASAGGGRQTQYF
CDR3 DNA: TGTGCCAGCGCAGGCGGGGGTCGGCAGACCCAGTACTTC

J gene: TRBJ2-3
D gene: TRBD1
V gene: TRBV30
clone size: -
CDR3 protein: CAWSTGTGYRSDTQYF
CDR3 DNA: TGTGCCTGGAGTACCGGGACAGGGTATCGATCAGATACGCAGTATTTT

J gene: TRBJ1-1
D gene: -
V gene: TRBV5-1
clone size: -
CDR3 protein: CASSFQHMNTEAFF
CDR3 DNA: TGCGCCAGCAGCTTCCAACATATGAACACTGAAGCTTTCTTT

J gene: TRBJ1-6
D gene: -
V gene: TRBV4-1
clone size: once
CDR3 protein: CASSQEGPWPLHF
CDR3 DNA: TGCGCCAGCAGCCAAGAGGGTCCGTGGCCCCTCCACTTT

J gene: TRBJ2-7
D gene: -
V gene: TRBV6-2/TRBV6-3
clone size: -
CDR3 protein: CASSYGGATYEQYF
CDR3 DNA: TGTGCCAGCAGTTACGGCGGGGCGACCTACGAGCAGTACTTC

J gene: TRBJ2-3
D gene: -
V gene: TRBV27
clone size: -
CDR3 protein: CASSQGDTQYF
CDR3 DNA: TGTGCCAGCAGCCAGGGGGATACGCAGTATTTT

J gene: TRBJ1-2
D gene: TRBD1
V gene: TRBV5-4
clone size: -
CDR3 protein: CASSPGTANYGYTF
CDR3 DNA: TGTGCCAGCAGCCCAGGGACAGCTAACTATGGCTACACCTTC

J gene: TRBJ1-3
D gene: -
V gene: TRBV19
clone size: once
CDR3 protein: CASGPEGAGNTIYF
CDR3 DNA: TGTGCCAGTGGGCCGGAGGGAGCTGGAAACACCATATATTTT

J gene: TRBJ1-1
D gene: -
V gene: TRBV9
clone size: -
CDR3 protein: CASNLAGGFTEAFF
CDR3 DNA: TGTGCCAGCAACCTAGCGGGGGGGTTCACTGAAGCTTTCTTT

J gene: TRBJ1-4
D gene: -
V gene: TRBV4-2
clone size: once
CDR3 protein: CASTQAPEGGKLFF
CDR3 DNA: TGTGCCAGCACTCAGGCCCCCGAAGGAGGAAAACTGTTTTTT

J gene: TRBJ1-5
D gene: -
V gene: TRBV11-2
clone size: -
CDR3 protein: CASSFQPNQPQHF
CDR3 DNA: TGTGCCAGCAGCTTCCAGCCGAATCAGCCCCAGCATTTT

J gene: TRBJ1-6
D gene: -
V gene: TRBV30
clone size: -
CDR3 protein: CAWSVNFQGSSYNSPLHF
CDR3 DNA: TGTGCCTGGAGTGTAAATTTTCAGGGGAGCTCCTATAATTCACCCCTCCACTTT

J gene: TRBJ2-7
D gene: -
V gene: TRBV13
clone size: -
CDR3 protein: CASSLQGGPYEQYF
CDR3 DNA: TGTGCCAGCAGCCTCCAGGGGGGCCCCTACGAGCAGTACTTC

J gene: TRBJ1-6
D gene: -
V gene: TRBV18
clone size: -
CDR3 protein: CASSPRAGDNSPLHF
CDR3 DNA: TGTGCCAGCTCACCACGGGCGGGGGACAATTCACCCCTCCACTTT

J gene: TRBJ2-3
D gene: -
V gene: TRBV29-1
clone size: -
CDR3 protein: CAVVSSTDTQYF
CDR3 DNA: TGCGCGGTTGTTTCTAGCACAGATACGCAGTATTTT

J gene: TRBJ2-2
D gene: -
V gene: TRBV7-9
clone size: -
CDR3 protein: CASSHGRVYTGELFF
CDR3 DNA: TGTGCCAGCAGCCATGGACGGGTATATACCGGGGAGCTGTTTTTT

J gene: TRBJ1-3
D gene: -
V gene: TRBV7-2
clone size: -
CDR3 protein: CASSTRTGSSGNTIYF
CDR3 DNA: TGTGCCAGCAGCACCCGCACAGGAAGCTCTGGAAACACCATATATTTT

J gene: TRBJ1-5
D gene: -
V gene: TRBV30
clone size: -
CDR3 protein: CAWSVEGNQPQHF
CDR3 DNA: TGTGCCTGGAGTGTTGAGGGGAATCAGCCCCAGCATTTT

J gene: TRBJ1-4
D gene: -
V gene: TRBV28
clone size: -
CDR3 protein: CASSLSGGYNEKLFF
CDR3 DNA: TGTGCCAGCAGTTTATCCGGGGGATATAATGAAAAACTGTTTTTT

J gene: TRBJ1-6
D gene: -
V gene: TRBV18
clone size: -
CDR3 protein: CASSPTVGSGGSPLHF
CDR3 DNA: TGTGCCAGCTCACCCACCGTGGGCTCCGGGGGCTCACCCCTCCACTTT

J gene: TRBJ2-1
D gene: TRBD1
V gene: TRBV4-1
clone size: -
CDR3 protein: CASSQGTGVYNEQFF
CDR3 DNA: TGCGCCAGCAGCCAAGGGACAGGTGTCTACAATGAGCAGTTCTTC

J gene: TRBJ1-2
D gene: TRBD1
V gene: TRBV5-1
clone size: -
CDR3 protein: CASRTGDNYGYTF
CDR3 DNA: TGCGCCAGCAGGACAGGGGACAACTATGGCTACACCTTC

J gene: TRBJ1-6
D gene: -
V gene: TRBV30
clone size: -
CDR3 protein: CAWSAGGTYNSPLHF
CDR3 DNA: TGTGCCTGGAGTGCCGGAGGGACCTATAATTCACCCCTCCACTTT

J gene: TRBJ2-7
D gene: -
V gene: TRBV28
clone size: -
CDR3 protein: CASSFHLGTLTYEQYF
CDR3 DNA: TGTGCCAGCAGTTTCCACCTCGGGACTCTGACCTACGAGCAGTACTTC

J gene: TRBJ1-2
D gene: TRBD1
V gene: TRBV2
clone size: -
CDR3 protein: CASGDRGNYGYTF
CDR3 DNA: TGTGCCAGCGGCGACAGGGGCAACTATGGCTACACCTTC

J gene: TRBJ2-3
D gene: TRBD2
V gene: TRBV19
clone size: -
CDR3 protein: CATGTSGSTDTQYF
CDR3 DNA: TGTGCCACTGGGACTAGCGGGAGCACAGATACGCAGTATTTT

J gene: TRBJ1-1
D gene: -
V gene: TRBV11-2
clone size: -
CDR3 protein: CASSLAGAGGTEAFF
CDR3 DNA: TGTGCCAGCAGCTTAGCGGGAGCGGGGGGCACTGAAGCTTTCTTT

J gene: TRBJ1-6
D gene: -
V gene: TRBV4-1
clone size: -
CDR3 protein: CASSQGGYSPLHF
CDR3 DNA: TGCGCCAGCAGCCAAGGGGGTTACTCACCCCTCCACTTT

J gene: TRBJ2-3
D gene: TRBD1
V gene: TRBV30
clone size: few
CDR3 protein: CAWSPGTATDTQYF
CDR3 DNA: TGTGCCTGGAGTCCCGGGACAGCCACAGATACGCAGTATTTT

J gene: TRBJ1-1
D gene: -
V gene: TRBV29-1
clone size: -
CDR3 protein: CSVELSGRMNTEAFF
CDR3 DNA: TGCAGCGTTGAACTCAGTGGGCGGATGAACACTGAAGCTTTCTTT

J gene: TRBJ1-5
D gene: -
V gene: TRBV19
clone size: -
CDR3 protein: CASSISVSGSQGNQPQHF
CDR3 DNA: TGTGCCAGTAGTATATCGGTCAGCGGGAGTCAGGGCAATCAGCCCCAGCATTTT

J gene: TRBJ2-1
D gene: -
V gene: TRBV6-5
clone size: -
CDR3 protein: CASSYGGAYNEQFF
CDR3 DNA: TGTGCCAGCAGTTACGGAGGGGCCTACAATGAGCAGTTCTTC

J gene: TRBJ1-1
D gene: -
V gene: TRBV7-8
clone size: -
CDR3 protein: CASSLVTGFGQAFF
CDR3 DNA: TGTGCCAGCAGCTTAGTTACGGGGTTCGGACAAGCTTTCTTT

J gene: TRBJ1-5
D gene: -
V gene: TRBV7-8
clone size: -
CDR3 protein: CASSNYEGGNQPQHF
CDR3 DNA: TGTGCCAGCAGCAACTATGAGGGAGGCAATCAGCCCCAGCATTTT

J gene: TRBJ2-1
D gene: TRBD1
V gene: TRBV5-1
clone size: -
CDR3 protein: CASSSEGQGLNEQFF
CDR3 DNA: TGCGCCAGCAGCTCGGAAGGACAGGGGTTAAATGAGCAGTTCTTC

J gene: TRBJ2-5
D gene: -
V gene: TRBV7-2
clone size: -
CDR3 protein: CASSLGQAGTQYF
CDR3 DNA: TGTGCCAGCAGCTTAGGGCAGGCAGGGACCCAGTACTTC

J gene: TRBJ1-6
D gene: TRBD1
V gene: TRBV19
clone size: -
CDR3 protein: CASSITGDYNSPLHF
CDR3 DNA: TGTGCTAGTAGTATTACAGGGGACTATAATTCACCCCTCCACTTT

J gene: TRBJ1-5
D gene: TRBD1
V gene: TRBV2
clone size: -
CDR3 protein: CASTKGTGTNQPQHF
CDR3 DNA: TGTGCCAGCACCAAAGGGACAGGAACCAATCAGCCCCAGCATTTT

J gene: TRBJ1-3
D gene: TRBD1
V gene: TRBV14
clone size: -
CDR3 protein: CASSQQITRQGPSGNTIYF
CDR3 DNA: TGTGCCAGCAGCCAACAAATCACCCGACAGGGGCCGTCTGGAAACACCATATATTTT

J gene: TRBJ1-6
D gene: -
V gene: TRBV2
clone size: -
CDR3 protein: CASRAGRWNSPLHF
CDR3 DNA: TGTGCCAGCAGGGCAGGGCGCTGGAATTCACCCCTCCACTTT